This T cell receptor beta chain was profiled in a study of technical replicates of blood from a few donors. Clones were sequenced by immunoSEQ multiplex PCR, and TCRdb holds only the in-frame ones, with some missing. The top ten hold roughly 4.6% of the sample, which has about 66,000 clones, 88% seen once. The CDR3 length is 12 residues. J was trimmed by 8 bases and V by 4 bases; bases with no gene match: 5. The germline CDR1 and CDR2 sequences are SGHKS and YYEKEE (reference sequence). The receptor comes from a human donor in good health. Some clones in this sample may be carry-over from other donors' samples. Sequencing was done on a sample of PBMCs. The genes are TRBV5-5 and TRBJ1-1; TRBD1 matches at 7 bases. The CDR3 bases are TGTGCCAGCAGCCCGACAGGGCTAGAAGCTTTCTTT. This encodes CASSPTGLEAFF. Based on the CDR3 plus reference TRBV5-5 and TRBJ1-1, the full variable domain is DAGVTQSPTHLIKTRGQQVTLRCSPISGHKSVSWYQQVLGQGPQFIFQYYEKEERGRGNFPDRFSARQFPNYSSELNVNALLLGDSALYLCASSPTGLEAFFGQGTRLTVV.